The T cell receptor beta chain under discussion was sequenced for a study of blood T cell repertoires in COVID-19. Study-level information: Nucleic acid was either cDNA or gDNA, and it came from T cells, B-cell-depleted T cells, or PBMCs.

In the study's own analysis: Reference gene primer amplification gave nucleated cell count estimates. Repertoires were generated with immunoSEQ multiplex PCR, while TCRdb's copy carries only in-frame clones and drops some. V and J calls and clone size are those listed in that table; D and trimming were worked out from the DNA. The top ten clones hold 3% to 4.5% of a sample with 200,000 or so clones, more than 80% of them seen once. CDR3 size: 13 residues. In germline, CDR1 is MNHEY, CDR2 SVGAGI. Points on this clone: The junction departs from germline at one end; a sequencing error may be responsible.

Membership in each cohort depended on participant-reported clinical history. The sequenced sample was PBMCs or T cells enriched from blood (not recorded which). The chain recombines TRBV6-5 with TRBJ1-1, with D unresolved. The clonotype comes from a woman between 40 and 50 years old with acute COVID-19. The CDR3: CASSYRMNSEAFF. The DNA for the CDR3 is TGTGCCAGCAGTTACCGTATGAACAGTGAAGCTTTCTTT.